This T cell receptor (beta chain) originates from a study of T cells expressing NK-cell markers. At the level of the study: Most of the eight sequenced donors tested HCMV-seropositive; one tested seronegative. Findings and caveats of the study: HCMV specificity was not established for the expanded NKG2C+ T cell clones. For a few donors, these clonotypes were likewise the leading ones in the CD3+CD56-NKG2C+ fraction.

CDR3 length: 14 amino acids. As concerns this clonotype: No antigen is known for it.

UMIs accompanied the 5'RACE template switching by which TCR beta cDNA was made. TCRdb reanalyzed the 5' RACE reads, giving one entry per CDR3 protein sequence and no DNA. Its table lists approximately 420,000 distinct CDR3 sequences. Specimen: blood T cells: a sorted CD56 or NKG2C T cell subset, CD4+ or CD8+ T cells, or bulk PBMC T cells (not recorded which). The genes are TRBV12-3 or TRBV12-4 and TRBJ2-7. This TCR derives from a woman between 45 and 65 years old in good health. The CDR3 loop is CASSLLGFGYEQYF.